Below are 25 T cell receptor beta chains sequenced from a single sample in a study of regulatory T cells in long-lasting Graves disease. In building TCR beta libraries, iRepertoire HTBI primers were used together with Arm-PCR of CDR3 regions. MiXCR, applied by TCRdb to the multiplex PCR reads, yields one record per CDR3 protein. This table has about 430,000 distinct CDR3 sequences, 15% appearing once. Stated time point: newly diagnosed GD, antithyroid drugs for less than 3 months. RNA extracted from PBMCs served as the sequencing template. These records were also assigned to another study, of T cells in Graves' hyperthyroidism and ophthalmopathy.

The sequencing used peripheral blood mononuclear cells (PBMCs), collected at new diagnosis, from a patient treated with antithyroid drugs. These receptors were obtained from a woman aged 40 to 50 with Graves disease.

This clonotype was picked up a small number of times. The chain employs TRBV19 and TRBJ2-3; 7 nucleotides match TRBD1. Germline CDR1 reads LNHDA; CDR2 reads SQIVND (reference sequence). The CDR3 has 15 residues. The V segment lost 5 bases and the J segment 3 bases; nucleotides outside the gene matches: 8. The CDR3 coding sequence is TGTGCCAGTAGTCGGACAGGCCCGGGGACAGATACGCAGTATTTT. Translating gives CASSRTGPGTDTQYF.

This rearrangement joins TRBV7-3 to TRBJ2-2; either TRBD1 or TRBD2 may fit D (5 bases each). Per the germline V gene, CDR1 is SGHTA and CDR2 is FQGTGA. This CDR3 has 16 amino acids. Trimming took 5 bases from V and 5 from J, leaving 18 bases between them. CDR3 amino acids: CASSPTPGPTTGELFF. CDR3 bases: TGTGCCAGCAGCCCCACGCCGGGACCTACTACCGGGGAGCTGTTTTTT.

This chain links TRBV7-9 with TRBJ1-4; no reliable D call. Trimming removed 6 bases from V and 0 bases from J, with 8 bases in between. The CDR3 has 14 residues. Germline CDR1 reads SEHNR; CDR2 reads FQNEAQ (reference sequence). This CDR3 is CASSVTATNEKLFF. The DNA for the CDR3 is TGTGCCAGCAGTGTCACCGCAACTAATGAAAAACTGTTTTTT.

There are a few counts of this clonotype. The chain employs TRBV4-1 and TRBJ2-1; D unclear. The germline CDR1 and CDR2 sequences are MGHRA and YSYEKL. Trimming removed 4 bases from V and 8 bases from J, with 15 bases in between. The CDR3 is 14 residues long. The CDR3 reads CASSLGLRPHEQFF. CDR3 sequence (DNA): TGCGCCAGCAGCCTCGGGCTGAGGCCCCATGAGCAGTTCTTC.

Many counts were recorded for this clonotype. The chain combines TRBV7-8 with TRBJ1-1; tentatively, D is TRBD1 (5 bases). The ends were cut back, 5 bases at V and 5 bases at J, with 24 bases in the middle. The CDR3 consists of 17 residues. Germline CDR1 SGHVS, CDR2 FQNEAQ. Here the CDR3 DNA reads TGTGCCAGCAGCGCCCCCACTCGGGGGGGGAGGAATACTGAAGCTTTCTTT. It is translated as CASSAPTRGGRNTEAFF. The full variable domain, completed using reference TRBV7-8 and TRBJ1-1, is GAGVSQSPRYKVAKRGQDVALRCDPISGHVSLFWYQQALGQGPEFLTYFQNEAQLDKSGLPSDRFFAERPEGSVSTLKIQRTQQEDSAVYLCASSAPTRGGRNTEAFFGQGTRLTVV.

This clonotype has only a few counts. CDR3 coding DNA: TGTGCCAGTAGTATAGAGGGGCGCGGTGAAAAACTGTTTTTT. This codes for CASSIEGRGEKLFF. The V gene is TRBV19, the J gene TRBJ1-4; D possibly corresponds to TRBD1 (5 bases). Germline V lookup: CDR1 LNHDA, CDR2 SQIVND (reference sequence). The CDR3 contains 14 residues. The V gene lost 0 bases and the J gene lost 7 bases, with 9 bases spanning the gap.

This clonotype was counted ten times or more. V gene TRBV7-6 combines with J gene TRBJ2-7, with 7 positions matching TRBD1. J lost 6 bases, V lost 5 bases, and 4 bases had no gene match. CDR3 length equals 12 residues. In germline, CDR1 is SGHVS, CDR2 FNYEAQ. The CDR3, as DNA: TGTGCCAGCAGCCCCGGGACAGCCGAGCAGTACTTC. Translated: CASSPGTAEQYF. Full variable domain (rest looked up from reference TRBV7-6 and TRBJ2-7): GAGVSQSPRYKVTKRGQDVALRCDPISGHVSLYWYRQALGQGPEFLTYFNYEAQQDKSGLPNDRFSAERPEGSISTLTIQRTEQRDSAMYRCASSPGTAEQYFGPGTRLTVT.

The rearrangement uses TRBV6-2 or TRBV6-3 and TRBJ2-7, with 11 nucleotides matching TRBD2. V shed 3 bases and J 6 bases; nucleotides not matched to a gene: 10. Germline assignment: CDR1 MNHEY and CDR2 SVGEGT. The CDR3 has 16 residues. The CDR3 DNA follows: TGTGCCAGCAGTTATACTAGCGGGAGTCTTTTGGGCGAGCAGTACTTC. It is translated as CASSYTSGSLLGEQYF.

With regard to this clonotype: With a much larger clone just one base away, this may be a read error. Here the CDR3 omits its conserved ending phenylalanine or tryptophan, so a read error is the likely source. The chain links TRBV11-1 to TRBJ1-1; 7 bases match TRBD1. This CDR3 region has 14 residues. Germline assignment: CDR1 SGHAT and CDR2 FQDESV (reference sequence). V lost 4 bases, J lost 4 bases, and 6 bases stayed unmatched. The CDR3 here is CASSYQQGSTEAFL. The CDR3 nucleotides are TGTGCCAGCAGCTACCAACAGGGGAGCACTGAAGCTTTCCTT.

Points on this clonotype: A much larger clone differs from this one at a single base, so this may be a read error. The chain carries TRBV19 and TRBJ2-1; D not resolved. The CDR3 covers 14 residues. Trimming left V 5 bases short and J 8 bases short, with 16 bases between. The germline V gene encodes CDR1 LNHDA and CDR2 SQIVND (reference sequence). The CDR3 protein is CASSFETVGHEQFF. In DNA form, the CDR3 reads TGTGCCAGTAGTTTCGAGACGGTGGGCCATGAGCAGTTCTTC.

This clonotype was recorded many times. This chain joins TRBV12-3 or TRBV12-4 and TRBJ1-2; weak D call: TRBD1 (6 bases). The CDR3 runs 14 residues. The V end was cut by 7 bases, the J end by 7 bases, with 19 bases between. CDR3 bases: TGTGCCAGCACCTTAGGGGGGGGGCAGTTTGGCTACACCTTC. This translates into CASTLGGGQFGYTF.

This clonotype was counted between two and nine times. The chain has TRBV6-2 or TRBV6-3 and TRBJ2-1, with 8 bases matching TRBD2. The V gene end was trimmed by 6 bases and the J gene end by 6 bases; junction bases not matched to a gene: 13. Looked up from germline, CDR1 is MNHEY and CDR2 is SVGEGT. The CDR3 is made up of 16 amino acids. CDR3 sequence reads: CASRPLGLAGVNEQFF. CDR3 nucleotides: TGTGCCAGCAGACCGCTGGGGCTAGCGGGTGTCAATGAGCAGTTCTTC.

This chain connects TRBV29-1 to TRBJ1-3, with no clear D. CDR3 length: 17 amino acids. The V and J ends lost 0 bases and 0 bases respectively, with 15 bases between them. The V gene's germline CDR1 is SQVTM and CDR2 ANQGSEA. This CDR3 reads CSVEDSLDLSSGNTIYF. Written as DNA, the CDR3 is TGCAGCGTTGAAGACTCCTTAGACTTAAGCTCTGGAAACACCATATATTTT.

At least ten counts were recorded for this clonotype. V usage is TRBV12-3 or TRBV12-4 and J usage is TRBJ2-4; D might be TRBD2 (6 bases). The V and J ends lost 11 bases and 0 bases respectively, with 8 bases between them. This CDR3 region has 12 residues. CDR3 loop: CASGVAKNIQYF. The CDR3 bases are TGTGCCTCGGGGGTAGCCAAAAACATTCAGTACTTC.

This clonotype came up a few times. The chain uses TRBV24-1 and TRBJ2-1; the D is unclear. V lost 10 bases and J lost 9, with 18 bases in between. CDR3 length: 13 amino acids. Germline CDR1 is KGHDR and CDR2 is SFDVKD. The chain's CDR3 is CATHDGTLLEQFF. The CDR3 bases are TGTGCCACTCACGACGGCACCCTACTTGAGCAGTTCTTC.

This clonotype was recorded a few times. The rearrangement uses TRBV5-6 and TRBJ2-7, with 7 bases identical to TRBD2. Germline trimming cut 0 bases from V and 0 bases from J; bases unmatched to any gene: 3. Germline values: CDR1 SGHDT, CDR2 YYEEEE. This CDR3 spans 15 amino acids. CDR3 amino acids: CASSLDGRSSYEQYF. The DNA of the CDR3 is TGTGCCAGCAGCTTGGACGGGAGGTCCTCCTACGAGCAGTACTTC.

V usage is TRBV6-1 and J usage is TRBJ2-4; D possibly matches TRBD1 or TRBD2 (6 bases each). This CDR3 region has 14 residues. CDR1 and CDR2 from the germline V gene are MNHNS and SASEGT. V was shortened by 0 bases and J by 9 bases, with 12 bases between the two germline ends. This chain's CDR3 is CASSEAGGRGIQYF. The DNA of the CDR3 is TGTGCCAGCAGTGAAGCGGGGGGCCGGGGCATTCAGTACTTC.

This clonotype was counted ten times or more. This chain joins TRBV11-2 and TRBJ1-1; no definite D call. Trimming pared 5 bases from V and 7 bases from J, leaving 17 bases between. The CDR3 runs 14 residues. Looked up from germline, CDR1 is SGHAT and CDR2 is FQNNGV. The CDR3 spells CASSRQTGAFEAFF. The CDR3 coding sequence is TGTGCCAGCAGCCGACAAACGGGCGCCTTTGAAGCTTTCTTT.

In regard to this clonotype: This clone may be a read error of a much larger clone one base away. This sequence joins TRBV6-2 or TRBV6-3 and TRBJ2-1; possible D gene TRBD2, 5 bases. With 5 bases removed from V and 3 bases from J, the gap between germline ends came to 17 bases. This CDR3 is built from 16 residues. Germline V gene sequence: CDR1 MNHEY, CDR2 SVGEGT. CDR3 protein: CASSEQRFSYYNEQFF. CDR3 nucleotide sequence: TGTGCCAGCAGTGAACAGCGGTTCAGCTACTACAATGAGCAGTTCTTC.

This clonotype was seen repeatedly, ten times or more. The V and J genes are TRBV19 and TRBJ2-5; weak D call: TRBD1 (5 bases). V lost 3 bases, J lost 4 bases, and 6 bases lay in between. The CDR3 is 12 amino acids. The germline V gene has CDR1 LNHDA and CDR2 SQIVND (reference sequence). CDR3 residues: CASSIRGETQYF. CDR3 nucleotide sequence: TGTGCCAGTAGTATTAGGGGAGAGACCCAGTACTTC.

Details on this clonotype: A much larger clonotype is one base distant, so this may be a read error. The rearrangement links TRBV7-3 to TRBJ1-5; D is unresolved. The V gene lost 4 bases and the J gene lost 7 bases, with 23 bases spanning the gap. The length of the CDR3 is 17 residues. Germline loops: CDR1 SGHTA, CDR2 FQGTGA. CDR3 residues: CASSYINTVGERQPQHF. The DNA for the CDR3 is TGTGCCAGCAGCTACATAAATACCGTCGGGGAACGACAGCCCCAGCATTTT.

The CDR3 coding sequence is TGCAGTGCCACCCGGATGGAATCCTACGAGCAGTACTTC. It codes for CSATRMESYEQYF. The V gene is TRBV20-1, the J gene TRBJ2-7; the D is unclear. CDR1 and CDR2 from the germline V gene are DFQATT and SNEGSKA (reference sequence). The V gene lost 6 bases and the J gene lost 1 base, with 13 bases spanning the gap. The CDR3 runs 13 residues.

The V gene is TRBV6-2 or TRBV6-3, the J gene TRBJ2-3; D is possibly TRBD2 (6 bases). Germline CDR1 and CDR2: MNHEY and SVGEGT. The V end lost 6 bases, the J end lost 4 bases, and 20 bases lay between the germline ends. CDR3 length: 16 amino acids. The CDR3 here is CASRRRAQGGADTQYF. In DNA form, the CDR3 reads TGTGCCAGCAGACGCCGGGCTCAGGGAGGCGCAGATACGCAGTATTTT.

This clonotype appeared many times. The V gene is TRBV18, the J gene TRBJ2-5; D might be TRBD1 (6 bases). Trimming took 8 bases from V and 2 from J, leaving 12 bases between them. The CDR3 consists of 13 residues. Germline V CDR1 and CDR2: KGHSH, LQKENI. CDR3 sequence (DNA): TGTGCCAGCAACACCCAGGGGCAAGAGACCCAGTACTTC. Residues: CASNTQGQETQYF.

This clonotype was seen at least ten times. V and J are TRBV27 and TRBJ2-7; the D gene could be TRBD1 or TRBD2 (6 bases each). V lost 1 base, J lost 5 bases, and 12 bases lay in between. The CDR3 totals 14 residues. Looked up from germline, CDR1 is MNHEY and CDR2 is SMNVEV (reference sequence). In DNA form, the CDR3 reads TGTGCCAGCAGTTTATACGGGGGCCTCAACGAGCAGTACTTC. Translating it yields CASSLYGGLNEQYF.